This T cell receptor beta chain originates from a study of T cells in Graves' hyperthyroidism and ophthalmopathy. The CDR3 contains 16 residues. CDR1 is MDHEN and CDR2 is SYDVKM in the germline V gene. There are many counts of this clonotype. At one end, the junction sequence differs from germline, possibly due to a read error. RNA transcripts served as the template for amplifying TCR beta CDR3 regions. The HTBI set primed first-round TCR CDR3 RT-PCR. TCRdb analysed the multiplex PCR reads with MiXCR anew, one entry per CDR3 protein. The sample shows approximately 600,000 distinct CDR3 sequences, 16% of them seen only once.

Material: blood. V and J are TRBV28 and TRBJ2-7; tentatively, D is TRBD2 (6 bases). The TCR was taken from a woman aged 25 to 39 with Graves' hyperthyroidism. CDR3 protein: CATSFPFGGIKSEQYF. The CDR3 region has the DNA TGTGCCACCAGTTTCCCCTTCGGCGGGATAAAAAGTGAGCAGTACTTC.